The 20 T cell receptor beta chains reported below all come from one sample, sequenced in a study of blood T cell repertoires in COVID-19. Some clones are missing from TCRdb's copy, which holds only in-frame ones; the method was immunoSEQ multiplex PCR. The sample lists around 300,000 clones, 88% occurring once. The sequenced sample consisted of PBMCs or T cells enriched from blood (not recorded which). The source is a woman in her 50s who had recovered from COVID-19.

CDR3 sequence (DNA): TGTGCCAGCAGCTCGCAGGGGGCTTCGAACACTGAAGCTTTCTTT. Protein sequence: CASSSQGASNTEAFF. The chain has TRBV7-2 and TRBJ1-1, with 8 bases matching TRBD1. Germline lookup yields CDR1 SGHTA and CDR2 FQGNSA. The junction had 5 bases not matched to a gene; V was cut back by 4 bases and J by 1 base. CDR3 length equals 15 residues. The variable domain in full, with the rest retrieved from reference TRBV7-2 and TRBJ1-1, is GAGVSQSPSNKVTEKGKDVELRCDPISGHTALYWYRQSLGQGLEFLIYFQGNSAPDKSGLPSDRFSAERTGGSVSTLTIQRTQQEDSAVYLCASSSQGASNTEAFFGQGTRLTVV.

V gene TRBV9 combines with J gene TRBJ2-5; D gene ambiguous. Germline-derived CDR1 and CDR2 are SGDLS and YYNGEE. The CDR3 extends over 14 amino acids. Trimming removed 3 bases at V and 2 bases at J, with 11 bases between. The CDR3 DNA follows: TGTGCCAGCAGCGCACCAGGCCATCAAGAGACCCAGTACTTC. Translated: CASSAPGHQETQYF.

The V gene is TRBV28, the J gene TRBJ2-1; D might be TRBD1 (5 bases). CDR1 is MDHEN and CDR2 is SYDVKM in the germline V gene. Trimming left V 2 bases short and J 3 bases short, with 11 bases between. This CDR3 has 15 amino acids. The CDR3 protein is CASSLGQGVYNEQFF. CDR3 coding DNA: TGTGCCAGCAGTTTAGGGCAGGGTGTCTACAATGAGCAGTTCTTC.

This chain connects TRBV11-2 to TRBJ2-7, with 9 bases fitting TRBD2. The CDR3 is 15 amino acids. Trimming removed 1 base from V and 3 bases from J; junction bases left unmatched: 4. The germline V gene encodes CDR1 SGHAT and CDR2 FQNNGV. This CDR3 reads CASSLAPSGIYEQYF. CDR3 DNA: TGTGCCAGCAGCTTAGCGCCTAGCGGGATCTACGAGCAGTACTTC.

The chain combines TRBV24-1 with TRBJ2-1; 7 nucleotides line up with TRBD2. This CDR3 spans 16 amino acids. V lost 1 base and J lost 3; bases outside the gene matches: 5. Per germline, CDR1 KGHDR and CDR2 SFDVKD. The DNA of the CDR3 is TGTGCCACCAGTGATTTTCAAGCGGGATACTACAATGAGCAGTTCTTC. Its protein is CATSDFQAGYYNEQFF.

The CDR3 reads CASSSSSTGRINIQYF. In DNA form, the CDR3 reads TGTGCCAGCAGCTCCAGCTCGACAGGGAGAATAAACATTCAGTACTTC. The genes are TRBV7-6 and TRBJ2-4; 7 nucleotides align to TRBD1. V shed 4 bases and J 6 bases; nucleotides not matched to a gene: 12. From germline, CDR1 is SGHVS and CDR2 FNYEAQ. The CDR3 loop spans 16 amino acids. The whole variable domain, remainder taken from reference TRBV7-6 and TRBJ2-4, is GAGVSQSPRYKVTKRGQDVALRCDPISGHVSLYWYRQALGQGPEFLTYFNYEAQQDKSGLPNDRFSAERPEGSISTLTIQRTEQRDSAMYRCASSSSSTGRINIQYFGAGTRLSVL.

This chain joins TRBV6-5 and TRBJ2-7, with 14 nucleotides matching TRBD2. Germline lookup yields CDR1 MNHEY and CDR2 SVGAGI. V shed 6 bases and J 5 bases; nucleotides not matched to a gene: 6. The CDR3 runs to 15 residues. CDR3 coding DNA: TGTGCCAGCAGAAGACTAGCGGGAGGGTTGGACGAGCAGTACTTC. Protein: CASRRLAGGLDEQYF.

This clone was counted between two and nine times. The chain links TRBV25-1 to TRBJ1-2; D unclear. The CDR3 covers 15 residues. Germline CDR1 and CDR2: MGHDK and SYGVNS. V lost 1 base to trimming and J lost 5 bases, with 14 bases between them. This CDR3 reads CASSEFAGSGYGYTF. For the CDR3, the DNA is TGTGCCAGCAGTGAATTCGCAGGATCTGGGTATGGCTACACCTTC.

CDR3 DNA sequence: TGTGCCAGCAGCGCCACACACCAACAGGGGCCAACTGGTGGCTACACCTTC. This codes for CASSATHQQGPTGGYTF. This chain links TRBV9 with TRBJ1-2, with 7 bases fitting TRBD1. Trimming removed 3 bases from V and 7 bases from J; junction bases left unmatched: 18. Per germline, CDR1 SGDLS and CDR2 YYNGEE. The CDR3 is made up of 17 amino acids.

This clone was recorded only once. CDR3 loop: CASSTREAGADTQYF. CDR3 DNA sequence: TGTGCCAGTAGTACCCGGGAAGCGGGAGCGGATACGCAGTATTTT. The rearrangement joins TRBV19 to TRBJ2-3, with 8 bases that match TRBD2. V trimming: 4 bases; J trimming: 6 bases; junction bases outside the gene matches: 9. The length of the CDR3 is 15 residues. Per germline, CDR1 LNHDA and CDR2 SQIVND (reference sequence). Drawing the rest from reference TRBV19 and TRBJ2-3, the complete variable domain is DGGITQSPKYLFRKEGQNVTLSCEQNLNHDAMYWYRQDPGQGLRLIYYSQIVNDFQKGDIAEGYSVSREKKESFPLTVTSAQKNPTAFYLCASSTREAGADTQYFGPGTRLTVL.

This rearrangement joins TRBV28 to TRBJ1-3; TRBD1 agrees at 7 bases. Trimming cost V 7 bases and J 4 bases; bases outside gene matches: 4. This CDR3 contains 13 residues. From germline, CDR1 is MDHEN and CDR2 SYDVKM. CDR3 loop: CASTGTDGNTIYF. The CDR3 coding sequence is TGTGCCAGCACCGGGACAGACGGAAACACCATATATTTT.

The V gene is TRBV3-1 (or the pseudogene TRBV3-2), the J gene TRBJ1-4; no clear D. The CDR3 has 16 amino acids. From germline, CDR1 is LGHDT and CDR2 YNNKEL (reference sequence). V lost 0 bases and J 8 bases, leaving 16 bases between the germline ends. CDR3 residues: CASSQDSRRREEKLFF. The CDR3, as DNA: TGTGCCAGCAGCCAAGATAGTCGAAGGAGGGAAGAAAAACTGTTTTTT.

V is TRBV24-1 and J is TRBJ2-1; maybe TRBD2 (7 bases). Per germline, CDR1 KGHDR and CDR2 SFDVKD. The CDR3 contains 18 residues. Trimming shortened V by 3 bases and J by 5 bases, and 22 bases separated the two germline ends. CDR3 protein: CATSDNRRGAGFNNEQFF. Written as DNA, the CDR3 is TGTGCCACCAGTGATAACCGTCGGGGGGCGGGTTTTAACAATGAGCAGTTCTTC.

The genes are TRBV10-2 and TRBJ1-5; D gene ambiguous. Germline CDR1 WSHSY, CDR2 SAAADI. V lost 4 bases, J lost 0 bases, and 4 bases lay in between. The CDR3 runs 13 residues. CDR3 nucleotides: TGCGCCAGCAGTGTGGCTAGCAATCAGCCCCAGCATTTT. This encodes CASSVASNQPQHF.

The rearrangement joins TRBV27 to TRBJ2-1; possible D gene TRBD1, 6 bases. Trimming shortened V by 7 bases and J by 7 bases, and 26 bases separated the two germline ends. The CDR3 has 17 amino acids. CDR1 is MNHEY and CDR2 is SMNVEV in the germline V gene (reference sequence). The CDR3, as DNA: TGTGCCAGCAATTCTCGTCAGACTGCCTCAAGGGGGAATGAGCAGTTCTTC. Translated: CASNSRQTASRGNEQFF.

V usage is TRBV6-5 and J usage is TRBJ1-4, with D maybe TRBD1 (5 bases). Germline loops: CDR1 MNHEY, CDR2 SVGAGI. This CDR3 contains 15 residues. With 0 bases removed from V and 7 bases from J, the gap between germline ends came to 12 bases. In DNA form, the CDR3 reads TGTGCCAGCAGTTACTCGGGCTACACAGGTGAAAAACTGTTTTTT. This translates into CASSYSGYTGEKLFF.

The chain links TRBV28 to TRBJ1-4; D possibly corresponds to TRBD1 (6 bases). The CDR3 contains 13 residues. V was shortened by 5 bases and J by 7 bases, with 11 bases between the two germline ends. Germline V gene lookup returns CDR1 MDHEN and CDR2 SYDVKM. The CDR3 region is CASSTGRGEKLFF. CDR3 in DNA: TGTGCCAGCAGTACAGGGAGGGGTGAAAAACTGTTTTTT.

CDR3 in DNA: TGTGCCAGCAGCTTGGGGACAGGGGGCTTCAACAATGAGCAGTTCTTC. This encodes CASSLGTGGFNNEQFF. This rearrangement joins TRBV11-3 to TRBJ2-1; 12 positions agree with TRBD1. The CDR3 covers 16 residues. CDR1 is SGHNT, CDR2 YENEEA, per germline. The V and J ends lost 3 bases and 5 bases, in that order; junction bases with no gene match: 5.

There are a few counts of this clone. The rearrangement uses TRBV6-5 and TRBJ1-3; a weak D match, TRBD1 (6 bases). The CDR3 runs 15 residues. Germline V gene lookup returns CDR1 MNHEY and CDR2 SVGAGI. Trimming pared 6 bases from V and 5 bases from J, leaving 17 bases between. In DNA form, the CDR3 reads TGTGCCAGCAGCCGGGCGACAGGAGACAGAAACACCATATATTTT. Amino acids: CASSRATGDRNTIYF.

This chain joins TRBV7-9 and TRBJ2-1; 7 bases map to TRBD1. Losses at the gene ends were 6 bases for V and 8 bases for J; bases not matched to a gene: 7. The CDR3 loop spans 13 amino acids. Germline values: CDR1 SEHNR, CDR2 FQNEAQ (reference sequence). The CDR3 nucleotides are TGTGCCAGCAGTATGACAGGGATCGATGAGCAGTTCTTC. As protein: CASSMTGIDEQFF.